These 14 T cell receptor beta chains share one sample of origin, sequenced in a study of blood T cell repertoires in COVID-19 (TCRdb year 2020). Preparation of the library involved the immunoSEQ multiplex PCR assay. TCRdb obtained this table from immuneACCESS and retained in-frame rearrangements with V and J assigned. These tables miss some clones; where compared with another copy, unresolved V genes account for less than half of the shortfall, and the remainder is unexplained. The sample table shows over 200,000 clones, and about 88% are seen once. More than 0.95% of the sample goes to the ten largest clones. The sample taken for sequencing was peripheral blood. These receptor sequences come from a woman in her thirties or forties who had recovered from COVID-19.

In nucleotides, the CDR3 is TGTGCCACCAAACAGACTAGCTTGGTCCCCGGGGAGCTGTTTTTT. Translation: CATKQTSLVPGELFF. The chain uses TRBV2 and TRBJ2-2, with TRBD2 matching 7 bases. This CDR3 contains 15 residues. V lost 10 bases and J lost 6; bases outside the gene matches: 14. Germline CDR1 is SNHLY and CDR2 is FYNNEI.

The V and J genes are TRBV19 and TRBJ1-5, with TRBD1 matching over 11 bases. CDR1 is LNHDA, CDR2 SQIVND, per germline (reference sequence). The CDR3 extends over 16 amino acids. With 3 bases clipped from V and 4 bases from J, the junction kept 5 bases outside the gene matches. The CDR3, as DNA: TGTGCCAGTAGTATGGCCGGGACAGGGGGGAATCAGCCCCAGCATTTT. It encodes CASSMAGTGGNQPQHF. Full variable domain (rest looked up from reference TRBV19 and TRBJ1-5): DGGITQSPKYLFRKEGQNVTLSCEQNLNHDAMYWYRQDPGQGLRLIYYSQIVNDFQKGDIAEGYSVSREKKESFPLTVTSAQKNPTAFYLCASSMAGTGGNQPQHFGDGTRLSIL.

This CDR3 is CASSPPGTSGSGEQFF. In DNA, the CDR3 is TGTGCCAGCAGTCCCCCCGGGACTAGCGGGAGCGGTGAGCAGTTCTTC. The V gene is TRBV6-2 or TRBV6-3, the J gene TRBJ2-1; 14 positions agree with TRBD2. This CDR3 has 16 amino acids. Germline CDR1 MNHEY, CDR2 SVGEGT. Trimming cost V 5 bases and J 9 bases; bases outside gene matches: 9.

The CDR3 loop reads CASSPRQGQEAFF. CDR3 sequence (DNA): TGTGCCAGCAGCCCCAGACAGGGTCAAGAAGCTTTCTTT. The V and J genes are TRBV6-5 and TRBJ1-1; 7 nucleotides agree with TRBD1. Germline V gives CDR1 MNHEY, CDR2 SVGAGI. The CDR3 has 13 amino acids. Trimming at V came to 6 bases and at J to 8 bases, leaving 9 bases not matched to a gene.

This chain uses TRBV7-2 with TRBJ1-6, with D uncertain. Per germline, CDR1 SGHTA and CDR2 FQGNSA. Deletions cut 1 base from V and 7 bases from J, with 11 bases between. CDR3 length: 15 residues. CDR3 sequence reads: CASSLGPSVNSPLHF. As DNA, the CDR3 is TGTGCCAGCAGCTTAGGCCCCAGCGTCAATTCACCCCTCCACTTT.

V is TRBV5-6 and J is TRBJ2-3, with 13 bases aligning to TRBD2. Trimming at V came to 4 bases and at J to 4 bases, leaving 3 bases not matched to a gene. CDR1 is SGHDT, CDR2 YYEEEE, per germline. The CDR3 runs to 15 residues. The CDR3 loop is CASSPGLAGSDTQYF. DNA of the CDR3: TGTGCCAGCAGCCCGGGACTAGCGGGGTCAGATACGCAGTATTTT.

V usage is TRBV7-2 and J usage is TRBJ1-1; possible D gene TRBD1, 6 bases. The CDR3 spans 14 residues. Looked up from germline, CDR1 is SGHTA and CDR2 is FQGNSA. V dropped 2 bases and J dropped 10 bases, with 17 bases sitting between them. The CDR3 coding sequence is TGTGCCAGCAGCTTAAGGGGGGGAAACCAGGGAGCTTTCTTT. Its protein product is CASSLRGGNQGAFF. Together with reference TRBV7-2 and TRBJ1-1, the CDR3 gives the full variable domain: GAGVSQSPSNKVTEKGKDVELRCDPISGHTALYWYRQSLGQGLEFLIYFQGNSAPDKSGLPSDRFSAERTGGSVSTLTIQRTQQEDSAVYLCASSLRGGNQGAFFGQGTRLTVV.

The table lists this clone with a count of one. The chain uses TRBV5-1 and TRBJ1-3; 10 bases are a match to TRBD1. J gave up 2 bases and V 0 bases, and 5 bases lay outside the gene matches. This CDR3 spans 17 amino acids. CDR1 and CDR2 from the germline V gene are SGHRS and YFSETQ. This CDR3 reads CASSLDATGGPGNTIYF. The CDR3 DNA is TGCGCCAGCAGCTTGGATGCGACAGGGGGCCCTGGAAACACCATATATTTT.

The chain is built from TRBV7-9 and TRBJ2-7, with 10 bases matching TRBD2. The germline CDR1 and CDR2 sequences are SEHNR and FQNEAQ (reference sequence). The ends lost 5 bases at V and 2 bases at J; junction bases unmatched: 9. CDR3 length: 16 residues. CDR3: CASSGVAGGRTYEQYF. The CDR3 coding sequence is TGTGCCAGCAGCGGAGTAGCGGGAGGCCGGACCTACGAGCAGTACTTC.

There are a few counts of this clone. The chain joins TRBV19 to TRBJ1-1; D possibly corresponds to TRBD1 (6 bases). The CDR3 contains 15 residues. Germline CDR1 reads LNHDA; CDR2 reads SQIVND (reference sequence). The V end lost 7 bases, the J end lost 2 bases, and 17 bases lay between the germline ends. The CDR3 protein is CASILSRGRNTEAFF. In DNA, the CDR3 is TGTGCCAGTATCCTTTCGAGGGGGAGAAACACTGAAGCTTTCTTT.

This clone was picked up one time. The rearrangement uses TRBV7-8 and TRBJ1-6, with 8 nucleotides matching TRBD1. The CDR3 loop spans 15 amino acids. Germline loops: CDR1 SGHVS, CDR2 FQNEAQ. Losses at the gene ends were 0 bases for V and 6 bases for J; bases not matched to a gene: 1. The CDR3 is CASSLATGGNSPLHF. CDR3 in DNA: TGTGCCAGCAGCTTAGCTACAGGGGGTAATTCACCCCTCCACTTT. Using reference TRBV7-8 and TRBJ1-6 for the parts outside the CDR3, the full variable domain is GAGVSQSPRYKVAKRGQDVALRCDPISGHVSLFWYQQALGQGPEFLTYFQNEAQLDKSGLPSDRFFAERPEGSVSTLKIQRTQQEDSAVYLCASSLATGGNSPLHFGNGTRLTVT.

This chain uses TRBV13 with TRBJ1-1; D gene unclear. The CDR3 contains 16 residues. Trimming removed 5 bases at V and 1 base at J, with 17 bases between. The germline V gene has CDR1 PRHDT and CDR2 FYEKMQ (reference sequence). The CDR3 nucleotides read TGTGCCAGCAGCACGAATATGGCAGTCGCGAACACTGAAGCTTTCTTT. It yields the protein CASSTNMAVANTEAFF.

The chain uses TRBV5-6 and TRBJ2-6; 12 positions agree with TRBD1. V was pared by 4 bases and J by 2 bases, with 7 bases of the junction left unmatched. Germline V gene data show CDR1 as SGHDT and CDR2 as YYEEEE. The CDR3 loop spans 18 amino acids. The CDR3 loop is CASSPRDRGLAGANVLTF. The CDR3 bases are TGTGCCAGCAGCCCCCGGGACAGGGGGCTTGCTGGGGCCAACGTCCTGACTTTC.

V usage is TRBV5-4 and J usage is TRBJ2-7; TRBD2 agrees at 10 bases. In germline, CDR1 is SGHNT, CDR2 YYREEE (reference sequence). V dropped 1 base and J dropped 0; count of bases not matched to a gene: 4. The CDR3 spans 16 residues. The CDR3 DNA reads as TGTGCCAGCAGCTTGCCCCTAGCGGGAGTCTCCTACGAGCAGTACGTC. Translating it yields CASSLPLAGVSYEQYV.